The present TCR beta chain was sequenced within a study of T cell clusters in autoimmune cytopenias. Turning to the study itself: Healthy control donors averaged around 50 years of age, with a median of roughly 60 years.

There are 14 residues in the CDR3. The V gene's germline CDR1 is SGHDT and CDR2 YYEEEE. One tube held mixed TRB-A and TRB-B primer pools for touch-down PCR. Reprocessing the multiplex PCR reads, TCRdb reports a single entry for every CDR3 protein and omits DNA. The ten top clones account for approximately 3.8%, within a sample of more than 12,000 distinct CDR3 sequences. Approximately 40,000 genome equivalents of blood DNA were amplified for TRB. This sample also appeared in a second study, on T cell repertoires in aging, cancer and after chemotherapy.

The sequenced sample was peripheral blood. The rearrangement joins TRBV5-6 to TRBJ2-7; checking the TCRdb D call of TRBD2 is not possible without DNA. The receptor's source is a human donor in good health. The CDR3 region is CASSLLGGFYEQYF.